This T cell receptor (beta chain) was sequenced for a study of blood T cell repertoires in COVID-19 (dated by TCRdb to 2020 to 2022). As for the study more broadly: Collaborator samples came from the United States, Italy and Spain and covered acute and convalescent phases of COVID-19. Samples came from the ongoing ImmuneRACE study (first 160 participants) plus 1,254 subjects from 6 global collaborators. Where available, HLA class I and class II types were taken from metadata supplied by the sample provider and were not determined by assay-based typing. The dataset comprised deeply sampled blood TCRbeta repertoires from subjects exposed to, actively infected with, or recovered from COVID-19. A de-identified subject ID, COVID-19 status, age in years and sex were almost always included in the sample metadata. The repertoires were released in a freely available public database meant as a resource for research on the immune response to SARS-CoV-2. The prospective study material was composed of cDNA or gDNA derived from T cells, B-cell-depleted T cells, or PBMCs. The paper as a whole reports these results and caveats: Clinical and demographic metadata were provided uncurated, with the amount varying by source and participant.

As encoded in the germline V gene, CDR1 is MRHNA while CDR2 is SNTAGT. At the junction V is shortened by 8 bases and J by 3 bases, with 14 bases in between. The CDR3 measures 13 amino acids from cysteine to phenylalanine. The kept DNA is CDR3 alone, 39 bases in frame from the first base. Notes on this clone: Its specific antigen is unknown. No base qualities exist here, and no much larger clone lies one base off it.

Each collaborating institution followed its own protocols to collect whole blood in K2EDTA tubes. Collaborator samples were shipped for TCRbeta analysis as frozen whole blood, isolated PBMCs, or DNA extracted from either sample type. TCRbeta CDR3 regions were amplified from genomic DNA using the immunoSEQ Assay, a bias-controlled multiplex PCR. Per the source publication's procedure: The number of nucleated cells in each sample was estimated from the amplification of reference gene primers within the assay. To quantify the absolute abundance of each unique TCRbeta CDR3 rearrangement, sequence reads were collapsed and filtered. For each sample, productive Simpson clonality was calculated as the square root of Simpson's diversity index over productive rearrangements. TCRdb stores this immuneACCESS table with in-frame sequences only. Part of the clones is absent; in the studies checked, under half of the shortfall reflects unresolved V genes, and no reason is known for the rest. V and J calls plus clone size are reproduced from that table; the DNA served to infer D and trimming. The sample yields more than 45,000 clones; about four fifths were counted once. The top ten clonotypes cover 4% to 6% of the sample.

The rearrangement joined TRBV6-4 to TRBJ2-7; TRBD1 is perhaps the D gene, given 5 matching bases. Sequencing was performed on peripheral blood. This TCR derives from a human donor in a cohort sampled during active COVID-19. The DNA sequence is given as TGTGCCAGCTCACTCGAGCAGGGCTACGAGCAGTACTTC. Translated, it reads CASSLEQGYEQYF.